The 28 T cell receptor beta chains below come from one sample, sequenced in a study of T cell repertoires in cytomegalovirus infection. These receptors are not linked to any known antigen. TCRdb ran MiXCR on the reads and lists one entry per CDR3 protein. The sample holds 830,000 or so distinct CDR3 sequences; about 33% are singletons and the top ten take 9.5% to 15%. The input for sequencing was cultured CD8+ T cells from PBMCs, taken from culture after CMV antigen stimulation. These receptor sequences come from a human donor in good health (CMV status not recorded). Some clones in this sample may be carry-over from other donors' samples.

The chain has TRBV6-1 and TRBJ1-1, with TRBD1 as a possible D gene (6 bases). The CDR3 is 14 residues long. Germline CDR1 is MNHNS and CDR2 is SASEGT. V lost 6 bases, J lost 6 bases, and 17 bases lay in between. CDR3 nucleotides: TGTGCCAGCAGGGCAAGTACAGGGAAGGCTGAAGCTTTCTTT. It specifies CASRASTGKAEAFF.

This clonotype was counted between two and nine times. This chain uses TRBV7-9 with TRBJ1-1, with D possibly TRBD1 on 5 matching bases. With 5 bases removed from V and 4 bases from J, the gap between germline ends came to 23 bases. The CDR3 is 17 residues long. Germline loops: CDR1 SEHNR, CDR2 FQNEAQ (reference sequence). CDR3 nucleotide sequence: TGTGCCAGCAGCCATCGGCAGGGCAACCCAACAAGCACTGAAGCTTTCTTT. It encodes CASSHRQGNPTSTEAFF.

V and J are TRBV6-5 and TRBJ2-1; TRBD1 aligns across 7 bases. Germline V gene data show CDR1 as MNHEY and CDR2 as SVGAGI. The CDR3 extends over 17 amino acids. V dropped 5 bases and J dropped 5; count of bases not matched to a gene: 15. The CDR3 region has the DNA TGTGCCAGCAGTATAACTGGGACAGCCGCCCTCGACAATGAGCAGTTCTTC. It specifies CASSITGTAALDNEQFF.

The chain couples TRBV6-6 to TRBJ1-1, with 8 bases that match TRBD1. Germline loops: CDR1 MNHNY, CDR2 SVGAGI (reference sequence). J gave up 0 bases and V 4 bases, and 10 bases lay outside the gene matches. The CDR3 has 17 residues. The chain's CDR3 is CASSSEPDRGLNTEAFF. Here the CDR3 DNA reads TGTGCCAGCAGTTCCGAACCCGACAGGGGCCTGAACACTGAAGCTTTCTTT.

This clonotype was recorded many times. The chain uses TRBV7-9 and TRBJ1-3, with a weak D call TRBD1 (5 bases). V lost 8 bases to trimming and J lost 0 bases, with 14 bases between them. The CDR3 runs to 15 residues. Germline lookup yields CDR1 SEHNR and CDR2 FQNEAQ (reference sequence). CDR3 loop: CASYKGSTSGNTIYF. The CDR3 bases are TGTGCCAGCTATAAGGGGTCAACCTCTGGAAACACCATATATTTT.

This clonotype was seen a handful of times. The rearrangement joins TRBV28 to TRBJ2-7, with D perhaps TRBD1 or TRBD2 (5 bases each). CDR3 size: 16 residues. Trimming left V 6 bases short and J 2 bases short, with 20 bases between. CDR1 MDHEN and CDR2 SYDVKM come from the germline V gene. The CDR3 DNA reads as TGTGCCAGCAGGAAACGATCGGGGACCTCCACCTACGAGCAGTACGTC. This translates into CASRKRSGTSTYEQYV.

The V gene is TRBV7-8, the J gene TRBJ2-3; D is unresolved. Trimming cost V 4 bases and J 3 bases, with 17 bases left between them. CDR3 length: 16 amino acids. CDR1 and CDR2 from the germline V gene are SGHVS and FQNEAQ. The chain's CDR3 is CASSSDPGVRTDTQYF. The CDR3 bases are TGTGCCAGCAGCTCGGACCCAGGTGTACGGACAGATACGCAGTATTTT.

The chain employs TRBV29-1 and TRBJ2-5; 14 bases line up with TRBD2. Per germline, CDR1 SQVTM and CDR2 ANQGSEA. The CDR3 is made up of 16 amino acids. V trimming: 5 bases; J trimming: 2 bases; junction bases outside the gene matches: 7. In nucleotides, the CDR3 is TGCAGCGTTCCGGGACTAGCGGGGGCCCATCAAGAGACCCAGTACTTC. Its translation: CSVPGLAGAHQETQYF.

This clonotype was detected many times. This chain uses TRBV7-2 with TRBJ1-4; D is uncertain. This CDR3 comprises 12 residues. Germline V lookup: CDR1 SGHTA, CDR2 FQGNSA. V lost 4 bases to trimming and J lost 11 bases, with 11 bases between them. This chain's CDR3 is CASSSPQTKLFF. CDR3 nucleotides: TGTGCCAGCAGCTCTCCCCAGACTAAACTGTTTTTT.

This clonotype showed up just once. The chain employs TRBV10-1 and TRBJ1-1; TRBD1 might be the D (6 bases). The CDR3 loop spans 14 amino acids. The germline V gene has CDR1 WNHNN and CDR2 SYGVQD (reference sequence). V was pared by 3 bases and J by 1 base, with 9 bases between. CDR3 region: CASSESGANTEAFF. In nucleotides, the CDR3 is TGCGCCAGCAGTGAATCGGGGGCGAACACTGAAGCTTTCTTT.

A note on this clonotype: At one of its ends the junction is not consistent with the germline gene, which may arise from a read error. J is TRBJ1-1 and V is TRBV2; no firm D call. Germline lookup yields CDR1 SNHLY and CDR2 FYNNEI. This CDR3 is 14 amino acids long. Written as DNA, the CDR3 is TGTGCCAGCACTGAATTCCCGGGTGACACTGAAGCTTTCTTT. Residues: CASTEFPGDTEAFF.

This clonotype was picked up a small number of times. The rearrangement uses TRBV7-8 and TRBJ1-1; D is ambiguous. V was cut by 0 bases and J by 1 base, with 9 bases left in between. Germline V gene sequence: CDR1 SGHVS, CDR2 FQNEAQ. CDR3 size: 15 residues. CDR3 sequence (DNA): TGTGCCAGCAGCTTAGCGATTTTCGAGAACACTGAAGCTTTCTTT. Residues: CASSLAIFENTEAFF.

The table lists this clonotype with a few counts. This CDR3 is CASSQIDRGRGQETQYF. DNA of the CDR3: TGCGCCAGCAGCCAAATAGACAGGGGGCGAGGGCAAGAGACCCAGTACTTC. The rearrangement joins TRBV4-3 to TRBJ2-5, with 10 bases matching TRBD1. The CDR3 loop spans 17 amino acids. Per the germline V gene, CDR1 is LGHNA and CDR2 is YSLEER. J gave up 2 bases and V 2 bases, and 8 bases lay outside the gene matches.

This clonotype occurred a few times. This chain connects TRBV19 to TRBJ1-1; 7 bases are shared with TRBD1. The CDR3 spans 13 residues. The V segment lost 7 bases and the J segment 3 bases; nucleotides outside the gene matches: 5. Germline-derived CDR1 and CDR2 are LNHDA and SQIVND (reference sequence). CDR3 sequence (DNA): TGTGCCAGTAACCCGACAGGGTACACTGAAGCTTTCTTT. It translates to CASNPTGYTEAFF.

As for this clonotype: This sequence may be a read error, since a much larger clone differs from it by one base. The chain employs TRBV12-3 or TRBV12-4 and TRBJ1-6; D is perhaps TRBD1 (5 bases). The CDR3 loop spans 12 amino acids. CDR3 bases: TGTGCCAGCAGCTCAGGGAATTCACCCCCCCACTTT. Translating gives CASSSGNSPPHF.

The chain has TRBV3-1 and TRBJ2-3; D may correspond to TRBD1 or TRBD2 (5 bases each). This CDR3 is built from 15 residues. Germline CDR1 and CDR2: LGHDT and YNNKEL (reference sequence). V shed 0 bases and J shed 3 bases, with 10 bases lying between them. The CDR3 here is CASSQDRGETDTQYF. CDR3 in DNA: TGTGCCAGCAGCCAAGATAGAGGGGAGACAGATACGCAGTATTTT.

This clonotype was recorded only once. J is TRBJ2-1 and V is TRBV6-2 or TRBV6-3; TRBD1 is a possible D gene (6 bases). This CDR3 is built from 17 residues. V shed 2 bases and J shed 5 bases, with 19 bases lying between them. CDR1 MNHEY and CDR2 SVGEGT come from the germline V gene. Here the CDR3 DNA reads TGTGCCAGCAGTTACCTCCCCCAGGGGCGCGGTGACAATGAGCAGTTCTTC. This sequence encodes CASSYLPQGRGDNEQFF.

This chain connects TRBV11-2 to TRBJ1-5, with 8 bases fitting TRBD1. This CDR3 has 17 amino acids. CDR1 is SGHAT and CDR2 is FQNNGV in the germline V gene. The trim removed 5 bases at V and 2 bases at J, leaving 11 bases unmatched. DNA of the CDR3: TGTGCCAGCAGCCAGGGACTAGACAGGGGAGGCAATCAGCCCCAGCATTTT. This sequence encodes CASSQGLDRGGNQPQHF.

The chain recombines TRBV25-1 with TRBJ1-1; D might be TRBD1 (5 bases). Trimming took off 3 bases at V and 6 bases at J, with 8 bases between the two ends. The germline CDR1 and CDR2 sequences are MGHDK and SYGVNS. CDR3 length: 12 amino acids. Here the CDR3 DNA reads TGTGCCAGCAGTGATATGGGGCCTGAAGCTTTCTTT. It yields the protein CASSDMGPEAFF.

The rearrangement links TRBV7-3 to TRBJ1-2; maybe TRBD1 (5 bases). The V and J ends lost 1 base and 14 bases respectively, with 20 bases between them. The germline CDR1 and CDR2 sequences are SGHTA and FQGTGA. CDR3 length: 14 residues. The CDR3, as DNA: TGTGCCAGCAGCTTAAGCACGGGGCAAACCCCGCTAACCTTC. This gives the protein CASSLSTGQTPLTF.

The V call is TRBV28, the J call TRBJ1-5; D unclear. The CDR3 totals 16 residues. The V and J ends lost 6 bases and 1 base respectively, with 16 bases between them. Germline values: CDR1 MDHEN, CDR2 SYDVKM. This CDR3 reads CASSLVPLQSNQPQHF. The CDR3 nucleotides read TGTGCCAGCAGCCTGGTCCCTCTTCAGAGCAATCAGCCCCAGCATTTT.

This clonotype was detected ten times or more. The gene calls are TRBV7-9 and TRBJ1-1; D perhaps matches TRBD1 (5 bases). V was clipped by 3 bases and J by 7 bases, with 12 bases between them. The CDR3 is 13 amino acids. Per germline, CDR1 SEHNR and CDR2 FQNEAQ (reference sequence). CDR3 coding DNA: TGTGCCAGCAGCTTGAGGGGTTTCGATGAAGCTTTCTTT. Its protein is CASSLRGFDEAFF.

The J gene is TRBJ2-3, the V gene TRBV12-3 or TRBV12-4; TRBD2 aligns across 12 bases. CDR3 length equals 16 residues. V lost 7 bases, J lost 2 bases, and 7 bases stayed unmatched. The CDR3 region is CASTELAGGLTDTQYF. CDR3 DNA sequence: TGTGCCAGCACCGAACTAGCGGGGGGTCTCACAGATACGCAGTATTTT.

This clonotype has a handful of counts. V is TRBV7-8 and J is TRBJ1-5; tentatively, D is TRBD1 (6 bases). Trimming stripped 1 base from V and 2 bases from J, with 9 bases between. The germline CDR1 and CDR2 sequences are SGHVS and FQNEAQ. The CDR3 is 15 amino acids. The CDR3 is CASSLVQGRNQPQHF. CDR3 DNA sequence: TGTGCCAGCAGCTTAGTCCAGGGGCGCAATCAGCCCCAGCATTTT.

This clonotype was counted a few times. The CDR3 DNA reads TGTGCCAGCAGTTTATTAGGGGCGCAAGTGAACACTGAAGCTTTCTTT. This codes for CASSLLGAQVNTEAFF. The V and J genes are TRBV27 and TRBJ1-1, with D maybe TRBD1 (5 bases). The V gene lost 1 base and the J gene lost 0 bases, with 12 bases spanning the gap. This CDR3 is 16 amino acids long. CDR1 is MNHEY, CDR2 SMNVEV, per germline (reference sequence).

The rearrangement joins TRBV5-4 to TRBJ2-1; D ambiguous. V was pared by 0 bases and J by 0 bases, with 10 bases between. Germline-derived CDR1 and CDR2 are SGHNT and YYREEE (reference sequence). The CDR3 loop spans 16 amino acids. CDR3 bases: TGTGCCAGCAGCTTGGAGGTAGCTACCTCCTACAATGAGCAGTTCTTC. The encoded protein is CASSLEVATSYNEQFF. The complete variable domain, with remaining parts taken from reference TRBV5-4 and TRBJ2-1, reads ETGVTQSPTHLIKTRGQQVTLRCSSQSGHNTVSWYQQALGQGPQFIFQYYREEENGRGNFPPRFSGLQFPNYSSELNVNALELDDSALYLCASSLEVATSYNEQFFGPGTRLTVL.

CDR3 bases: TGTGCCAGCCAGGCTGTGCAGGGACGAACCCAGCATTTT. Protein sequence: CASQAVQGRTQHF. The gene calls are TRBV28 and TRBJ1-5; weak D call: TRBD1 (5 bases). The length of the CDR3 is 13 residues. V was cut by 8 bases and J by 11 bases, with 19 bases left in between. In germline, CDR1 is MDHEN, CDR2 SYDVKM.

This clonotype has more than one count but fewer than ten. The chain couples TRBV6-1 to TRBJ2-7; 11 nucleotides match TRBD2. J gave up 0 bases and V 7 bases, and 5 bases lay outside the gene matches. The CDR3 covers 15 residues. Germline CDR1 and CDR2: MNHNS and SASEGT. The CDR3 is CASNLLAGASYEQYF. In DNA form, the CDR3 reads TGTGCCAGCAACCTACTAGCGGGGGCCTCCTACGAGCAGTACTTC.